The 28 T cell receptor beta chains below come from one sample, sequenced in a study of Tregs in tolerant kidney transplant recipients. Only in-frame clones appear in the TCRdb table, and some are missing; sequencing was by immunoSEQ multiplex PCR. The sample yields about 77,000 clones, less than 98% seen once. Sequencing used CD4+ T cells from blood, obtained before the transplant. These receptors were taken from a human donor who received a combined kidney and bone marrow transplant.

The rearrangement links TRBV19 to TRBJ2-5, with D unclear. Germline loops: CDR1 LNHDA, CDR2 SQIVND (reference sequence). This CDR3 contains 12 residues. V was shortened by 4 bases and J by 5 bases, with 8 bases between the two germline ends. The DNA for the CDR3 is TGTGCCAGTAGTACCTCCTACGAGACCCAGTACTTC. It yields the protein CASSTSYETQYF.

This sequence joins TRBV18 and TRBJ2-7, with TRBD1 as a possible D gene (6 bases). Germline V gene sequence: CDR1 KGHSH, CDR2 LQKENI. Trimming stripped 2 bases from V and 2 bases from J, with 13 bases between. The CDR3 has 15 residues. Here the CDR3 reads CASSPRATGAYEQYF. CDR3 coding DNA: TGTGCCAGCTCACCAAGGGCGACAGGAGCCTACGAGCAGTACTTC.

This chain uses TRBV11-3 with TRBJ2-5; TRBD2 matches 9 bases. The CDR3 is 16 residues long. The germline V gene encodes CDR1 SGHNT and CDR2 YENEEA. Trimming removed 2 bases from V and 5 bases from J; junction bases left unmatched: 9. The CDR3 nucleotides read TGTGCCAGCAGCTTACGGCAGTCCAGCGGGAGGGAGACCCAGTACTTC. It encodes CASSLRQSSGRETQYF.

The CDR3 DNA follows: TGTGCCAGCAGCCCCTGGGTGAGGAGCTCTGGGGCCAACGTCCTGACTTTC. It yields the protein CASSPWVRSSGANVLTF. V gene TRBV5-8 combines with J gene TRBJ2-6; D unclear. The CDR3 loop spans 17 amino acids. The V end lost 4 bases, the J end lost 0 bases, and 14 bases lay between the germline ends. The V gene's germline CDR1 is SGHTS and CDR2 YDEGEE.

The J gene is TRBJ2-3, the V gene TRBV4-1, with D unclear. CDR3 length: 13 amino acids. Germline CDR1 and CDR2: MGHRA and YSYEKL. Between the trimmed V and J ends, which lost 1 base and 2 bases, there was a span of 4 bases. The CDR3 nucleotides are TGCGCCAGCAGCCAAGTCCACACAGATACGCAGTATTTT. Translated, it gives CASSQVHTDTQYF.

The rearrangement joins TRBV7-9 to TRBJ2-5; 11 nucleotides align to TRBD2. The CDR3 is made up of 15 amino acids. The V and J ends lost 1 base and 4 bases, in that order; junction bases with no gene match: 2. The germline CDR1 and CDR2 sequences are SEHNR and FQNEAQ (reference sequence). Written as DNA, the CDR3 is TGTGCCAGCAGCTTAGTAACTAGCGGGGGAGAGACCCAGTACTTC. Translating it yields CASSLVTSGGETQYF.

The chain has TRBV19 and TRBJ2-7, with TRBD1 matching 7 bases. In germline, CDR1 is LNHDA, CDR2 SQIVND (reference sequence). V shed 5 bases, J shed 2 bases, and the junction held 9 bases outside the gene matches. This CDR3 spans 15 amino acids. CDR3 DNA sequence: TGTGCCAGTAGTCTCCGGGACAGTATGACCTACGAGCAGTACTTC. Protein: CASSLRDSMTYEQYF.

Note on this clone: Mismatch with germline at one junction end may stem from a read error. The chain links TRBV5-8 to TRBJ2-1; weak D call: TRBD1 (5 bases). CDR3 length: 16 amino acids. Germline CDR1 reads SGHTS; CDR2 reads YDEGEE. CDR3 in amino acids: CASSLAWTNRYDEQFF. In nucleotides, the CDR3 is TGTGCCAGCAGCTTGGCCTGGACAAACCGCTACGATGAGCAGTTCTTC.

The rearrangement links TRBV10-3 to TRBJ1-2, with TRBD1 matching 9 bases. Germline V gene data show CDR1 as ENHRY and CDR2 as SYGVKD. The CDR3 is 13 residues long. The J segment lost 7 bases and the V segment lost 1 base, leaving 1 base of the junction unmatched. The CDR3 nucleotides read TGTGCCATCAGTGAGTACAGGGGGCTTGGCTACACCTTC. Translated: CAISEYRGLGYTF.

The CDR3 reads CASSQGNSFYTEAFF. The CDR3 nucleotides are TGCGCCAGCAGCCAAGGTAACAGTTTTTACACTGAAGCTTTCTTT. V usage is TRBV4-3 and J usage is TRBJ1-1; D gene uncertain. The germline gives CDR1 LGHNA, CDR2 YSLEER. This CDR3 is 15 amino acids long. V lost 1 base, J lost 3 bases, and 12 bases lay in between.

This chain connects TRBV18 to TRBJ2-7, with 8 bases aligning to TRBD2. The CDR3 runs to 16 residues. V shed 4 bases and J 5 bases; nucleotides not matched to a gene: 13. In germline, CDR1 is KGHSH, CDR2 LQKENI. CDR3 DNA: TGTGCCAGCTCACGTACCGGGACTAGTTACCGGGACGAGCAGTACTTC. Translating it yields CASSRTGTSYRDEQYF.

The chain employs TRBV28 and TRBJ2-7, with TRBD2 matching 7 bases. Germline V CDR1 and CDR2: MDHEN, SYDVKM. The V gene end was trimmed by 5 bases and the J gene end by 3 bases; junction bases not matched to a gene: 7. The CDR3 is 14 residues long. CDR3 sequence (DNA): TGTGCCAGCAGTCCGGGGGGAGGCAACTACGAGCAGTACTTC. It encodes CASSPGGGNYEQYF.

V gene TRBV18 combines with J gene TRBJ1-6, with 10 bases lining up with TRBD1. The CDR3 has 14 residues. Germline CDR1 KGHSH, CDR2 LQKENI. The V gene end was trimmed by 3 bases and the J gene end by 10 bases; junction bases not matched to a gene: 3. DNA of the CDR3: TGTGCCAGCTCACCCGGGACAGGGGAGTCACCCCTCCACTTT. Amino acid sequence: CASSPGTGESPLHF.

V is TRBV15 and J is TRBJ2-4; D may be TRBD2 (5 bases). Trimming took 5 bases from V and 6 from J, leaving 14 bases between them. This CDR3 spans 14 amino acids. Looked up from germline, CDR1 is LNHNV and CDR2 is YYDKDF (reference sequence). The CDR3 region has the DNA TGTGCCACCAGCCCCCCGGGGTCGGGAAACATTCAGTACTTC. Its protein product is CATSPPGSGNIQYF. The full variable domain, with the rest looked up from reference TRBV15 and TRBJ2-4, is DAMVIQNPRYQVTQFGKPVTLSCSQTLNHNVMYWYQQKSSQAPKLLFHYYDKDFNNEADTPDNFQSRRPNTSFCFLDIRSPGLGDTAMYLCATSPPGSGNIQYFGAGTRLSVL.

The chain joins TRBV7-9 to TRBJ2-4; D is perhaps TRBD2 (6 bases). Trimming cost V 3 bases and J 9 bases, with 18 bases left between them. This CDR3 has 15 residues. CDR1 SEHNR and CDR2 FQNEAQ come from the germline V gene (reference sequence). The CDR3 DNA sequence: TGTGCCAGCAGCTTTACTGGAGGGGTAGGGGCCATTCAGTACTTC. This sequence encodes CASSFTGGVGAIQYF.

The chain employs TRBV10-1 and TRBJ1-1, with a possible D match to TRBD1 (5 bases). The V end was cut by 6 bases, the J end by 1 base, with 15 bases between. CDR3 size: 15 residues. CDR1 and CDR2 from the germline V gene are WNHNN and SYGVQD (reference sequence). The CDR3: CASSIQAAENTEAFF. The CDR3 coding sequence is TGCGCCAGCAGCATACAGGCGGCGGAGAACACTGAAGCTTTCTTT.

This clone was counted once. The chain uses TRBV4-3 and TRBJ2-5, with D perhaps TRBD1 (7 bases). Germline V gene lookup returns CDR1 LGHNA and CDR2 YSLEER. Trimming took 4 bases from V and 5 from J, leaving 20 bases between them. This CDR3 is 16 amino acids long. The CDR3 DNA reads TGCGCCAGCAGCCGGCGCGGGACAGATGGAGGGGAGACCCAGTACTTC. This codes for CASSRRGTDGGETQYF.

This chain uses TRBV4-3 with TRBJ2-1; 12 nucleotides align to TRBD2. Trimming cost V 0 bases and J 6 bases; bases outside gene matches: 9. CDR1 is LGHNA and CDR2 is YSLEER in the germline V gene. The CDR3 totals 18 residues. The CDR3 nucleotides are TGCGCCAGCAGCCAAGATTCTAGCGGGGGGGCGGTTGGCAATGAGCAGTTCTTC. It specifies CASSQDSSGGAVGNEQFF.

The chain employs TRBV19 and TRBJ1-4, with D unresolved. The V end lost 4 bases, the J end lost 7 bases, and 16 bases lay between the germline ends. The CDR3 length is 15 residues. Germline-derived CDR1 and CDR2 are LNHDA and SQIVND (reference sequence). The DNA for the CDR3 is TGTGCCAGTAGTAGACTACAAACCGTCGCTGAAAAACTGTTTTTT. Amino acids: CASSRLQTVAEKLFF. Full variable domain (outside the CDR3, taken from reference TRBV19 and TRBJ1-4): DGGITQSPKYLFRKEGQNVTLSCEQNLNHDAMYWYRQDPGQGLRLIYYSQIVNDFQKGDIAEGYSVSREKKESFPLTVTSAQKNPTAFYLCASSRLQTVAEKLFFGSGTQLSVL.

CDR3 coding DNA: TGTGCCAGCAGCGTAGAACCGGGAACCTACAATGAGCAGTTCTTC. Protein sequence: CASSVEPGTYNEQFF. The chain is built from TRBV9 and TRBJ2-1; the D gene is possibly TRBD2 (5 bases). Looked up from germline, CDR1 is SGDLS and CDR2 is YYNGEE. CDR3 length: 15 amino acids. The V end lost 0 bases, the J end lost 2 bases, and 9 bases lay between the germline ends. Filled out from reference TRBV9 and TRBJ2-1, the complete variable domain reads DSGVTQTPKHLITATGQRVTLRCSPRSGDLSVYWYQQSLDQGLQFLIQYYNGEERAKGNILERFSAQQFPDLHSELNLSSLELGDSALYFCASSVEPGTYNEQFFGPGTRLTVL.

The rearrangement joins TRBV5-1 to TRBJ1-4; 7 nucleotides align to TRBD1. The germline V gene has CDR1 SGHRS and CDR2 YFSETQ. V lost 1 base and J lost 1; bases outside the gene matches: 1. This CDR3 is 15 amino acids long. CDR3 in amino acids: CASSLTGVTNEKLFF. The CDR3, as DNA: TGCGCCAGCAGCTTGACAGGGGTAACTAATGAAAAACTGTTTTTT.

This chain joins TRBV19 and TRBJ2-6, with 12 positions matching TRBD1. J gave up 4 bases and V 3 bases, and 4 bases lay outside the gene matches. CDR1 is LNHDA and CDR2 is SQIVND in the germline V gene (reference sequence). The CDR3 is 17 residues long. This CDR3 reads CASSMGQGAKGANVLTF. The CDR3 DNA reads TGTGCCAGTAGTATGGGACAGGGGGCGAAGGGGGCCAACGTCCTGACTTTC.

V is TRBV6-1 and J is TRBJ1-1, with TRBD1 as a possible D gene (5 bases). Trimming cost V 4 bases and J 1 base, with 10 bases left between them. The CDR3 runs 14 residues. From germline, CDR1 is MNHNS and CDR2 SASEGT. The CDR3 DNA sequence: TGTGCCAGCAGTGGCAACAGGTGGAACACTGAAGCTTTCTTT. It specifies CASSGNRWNTEAFF.

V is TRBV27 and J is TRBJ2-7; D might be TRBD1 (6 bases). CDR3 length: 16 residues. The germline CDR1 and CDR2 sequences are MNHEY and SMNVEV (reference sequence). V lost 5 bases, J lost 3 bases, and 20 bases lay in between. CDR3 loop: CASSPPPGVPGYEQYF. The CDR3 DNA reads TGTGCCAGCAGTCCGCCCCCAGGGGTCCCGGGCTACGAGCAGTACTTC.

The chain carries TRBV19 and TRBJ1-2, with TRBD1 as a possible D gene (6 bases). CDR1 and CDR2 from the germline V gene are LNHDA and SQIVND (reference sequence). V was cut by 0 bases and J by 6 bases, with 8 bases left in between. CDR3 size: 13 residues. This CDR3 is CASSIEDRNGYTF. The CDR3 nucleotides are TGTGCCAGTAGTATAGAGGACAGAAATGGCTACACCTTC. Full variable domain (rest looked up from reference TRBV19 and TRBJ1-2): DGGITQSPKYLFRKEGQNVTLSCEQNLNHDAMYWYRQDPGQGLRLIYYSQIVNDFQKGDIAEGYSVSREKKESFPLTVTSAQKNPTAFYLCASSIEDRNGYTFGSGTRLTVV.

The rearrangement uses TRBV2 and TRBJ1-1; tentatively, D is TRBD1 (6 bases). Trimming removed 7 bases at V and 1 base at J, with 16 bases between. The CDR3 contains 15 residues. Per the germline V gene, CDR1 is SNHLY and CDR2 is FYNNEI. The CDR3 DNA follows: TGTGCCAGCACCAAGTCCCCAGGGGAGAACACTGAAGCTTTCTTT. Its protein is CASTKSPGENTEAFF.

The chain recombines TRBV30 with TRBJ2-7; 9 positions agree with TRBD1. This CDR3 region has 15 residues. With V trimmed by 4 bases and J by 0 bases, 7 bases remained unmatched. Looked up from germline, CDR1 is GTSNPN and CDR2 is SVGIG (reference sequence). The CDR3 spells CAWNPDRGSSYEQYF. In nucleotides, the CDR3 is TGTGCCTGGAACCCCGACAGGGGGAGCTCCTACGAGCAGTACTTC. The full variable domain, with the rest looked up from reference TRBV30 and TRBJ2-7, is SQTIHQWPATLVQPVGSPLSLECTVEGTSNPNLYWYRQAAGRGLQLLFYSVGIGQISSEVPQNLSASRPQDRQFILSSKKLLLSDSGFYLCAWNPDRGSSYEQYFGPGTRLTVT.

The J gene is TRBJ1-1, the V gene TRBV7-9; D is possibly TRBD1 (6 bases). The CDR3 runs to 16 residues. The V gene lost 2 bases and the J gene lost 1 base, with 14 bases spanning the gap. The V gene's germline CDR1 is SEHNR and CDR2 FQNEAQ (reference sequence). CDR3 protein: CASSLFSGERNTEAFF. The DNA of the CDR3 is TGTGCCAGCAGCTTATTCTCAGGGGAGCGGAACACTGAAGCTTTCTTT.